The 21 T cell receptor beta chains below come from one sample, sequenced in a study of blood T cell repertoires in COVID-19. Profiling relied on immunoSEQ multiplex PCR, and the TCRdb table lists in-frame clones only, not all of them. The table lists a few hundred thousand clones, around 90% of them singletons, with approximately 9% in the top ten. Sequenced: PBMCs or T cells enriched from blood (not recorded which). The receptors derive from a woman under 30 who had recovered from COVID-19.

The DNA of the CDR3 is TGTGCCAGCAGTTATATACCCGACACCACCTCGAGTGAGACCCAGTACTTC. This encodes CASSYIPDTTSSETQYF. The chain is built from TRBV28 and TRBJ2-5; unclear D gene. V dropped 4 bases and J dropped 5 bases, with 23 bases sitting between them. CDR1 MDHEN and CDR2 SYDVKM come from the germline V gene. The CDR3 loop spans 17 amino acids.

The chain uses TRBV5-1 and TRBJ1-2, with 8 bases identical to TRBD1. V trimming: 5 bases; J trimming: 6 bases; junction bases outside the gene matches: 9. The germline V gene encodes CDR1 SGHRS and CDR2 YFSETQ. The CDR3 sequence is 14 residues long. For the CDR3, the DNA is TGCGCCAGCAGTATGGACAGGGCCATGGATGGCTACACCTTC. It codes for CASSMDRAMDGYTF.

A single count supports this clone. The rearrangement links TRBV6-1 to TRBJ1-1, with D hard to call. Germline V lookup: CDR1 MNHNS, CDR2 SASEGT. Trimming removed 2 bases from V and 5 bases from J, with 9 bases in between. The CDR3 length is 13 residues. CDR3 loop: CASSELIPTEAFF. CDR3 DNA sequence: TGTGCCAGCAGTGAATTAATCCCGACTGAAGCTTTCTTT.

This rearrangement joins TRBV28 to TRBJ2-7; no firm D call. The CDR3 sequence is 11 residues long. CDR1 is MDHEN and CDR2 is SYDVKM in the germline V gene. V lost 3 bases, J lost 6 bases, and 6 bases lay in between. The DNA for the CDR3 is TGTGCCAGCAGTTTCTCGGGCGAGCAGTACTTC. Its protein product is CASSFSGEQYF.

The gene calls are TRBV5-6 and TRBJ1-5; D remains ambiguous. The CDR3 is 15 amino acids. Trimming removed 0 bases from V and 6 bases from J, with 13 bases in between. The germline V gene encodes CDR1 SGHDT and CDR2 YYEEEE. This CDR3 is CASSLGRVGGQPQHF. In DNA, the CDR3 is TGTGCCAGCAGCTTGGGGCGGGTAGGTGGTCAGCCCCAGCATTTT.

The J gene is TRBJ2-5, the V gene TRBV5-5, with 9 bases lining up with TRBD1. Trimming cost V 4 bases and J 1 base; bases outside gene matches: 8. This CDR3 region has 16 residues. In germline, CDR1 is SGHKS, CDR2 YYEKEE (reference sequence). CDR3: CASSREGQGSQETQYF. CDR3 coding DNA: TGTGCCAGCAGCCGGGAAGGACAGGGGTCCCAAGAGACCCAGTACTTC.

This clone appeared a single time. V is TRBV6-2 or TRBV6-3 and J is TRBJ1-5; 9 bases map to TRBD1. The CDR3 length is 17 residues. The germline CDR1 and CDR2 sequences are MNHEY and SVGEGT. The junction had 9 bases not matched to a gene; V was cut back by 1 base and J by 5 bases. The DNA of the CDR3 is TGTGCCAGCAGTTACTTTCCGGGACAGGGTTTCGATCAGCCCCAGCATTTT. It encodes CASSYFPGQGFDQPQHF.

The table lists this clone with a count of one. Other nucleotide sequences from this sample produce the same CDR3. The rearrangement uses TRBV18 and TRBJ2-2; D is perhaps TRBD1 (5 bases). Germline loops: CDR1 KGHSH, CDR2 LQKENI. The germline V and J ends were trimmed by 3 bases and 1 base, with 9 bases remaining between them. This CDR3 has 15 residues. CDR3 region: CASSPSGLNTGELFF. The CDR3 DNA follows: TGTGCCAGCTCACCCTCAGGGTTGAACACCGGGGAGCTGTTTTTT.

V is TRBV7-9 and J is TRBJ1-2; the D is unclear. Germline V CDR1 and CDR2: SEHNR, FQNEAQ (reference sequence). This CDR3 has 17 amino acids. V gave up 2 bases and J gave up 0 bases, with 16 bases separating them. The CDR3 spells CASSLSRAAIANYGYTF. CDR3 bases: TGTGCCAGCAGCTTATCGAGGGCAGCGATAGCTAACTATGGCTACACCTTC.

Turning to this clone: Other nucleotide sequences in the sample specify the same CDR3. The gene calls are TRBV7-2 and TRBJ1-5; D remains unclear. The CDR3 has 12 residues. The ends were cut back, 2 bases at V and 4 bases at J, with 3 bases in the middle. Germline assignment: CDR1 SGHTA and CDR2 FQGNSA. This CDR3 is CASSLSNQPQHF. In DNA form, the CDR3 reads TGTGCCAGCAGCTTATCGAATCAGCCCCAGCATTTT.

The gene calls are TRBV11-2 and TRBJ2-7; the D is unclear. The CDR3 sequence is 13 residues long. Germline values: CDR1 SGHAT, CDR2 FQNNGV. Trimming removed 8 bases from V and 3 bases from J, with 14 bases in between. The DNA of the CDR3 is TGTGCCAGCCGACCAAACCTAGGCTACGAGCAGTACTTC. It is translated as CASRPNLGYEQYF.

The chain carries TRBV2 and TRBJ2-3; D not resolved. CDR1 SNHLY and CDR2 FYNNEI come from the germline V gene. This CDR3 is 12 amino acids long. Trimming removed 6 bases at V and 4 bases at J, with 8 bases between. In DNA form, the CDR3 reads TGTGCCAGCAGGGCGGATGCAGATACGCAGTATTTT. Translating gives CASRADADTQYF.

V gene TRBV4-1 combines with J gene TRBJ1-2, with TRBD1 matching over 7 bases. The CDR3 is made up of 15 amino acids. The germline V gene encodes CDR1 MGHRA and CDR2 YSYEKL. V was pared by 1 base and J by 2 bases, with 4 bases of the junction left unmatched. Here the CDR3 DNA reads TGCGCCAGCAGCCAAGCTACCAGGGGGAACTATGGCTACACCTTC. It codes for CASSQATRGNYGYTF.

The chain uses TRBV6-2 or TRBV6-3 and TRBJ2-5; 10 bases agree with TRBD2. CDR3 length equals 14 residues. Looked up from germline, CDR1 is MNHEY and CDR2 is SVGEGT. V lost 5 bases to trimming and J lost 5 bases; unmatched junction nucleotides: 5. This chain's CDR3 is CASSRTSGPETQYF. The CDR3 DNA sequence: TGTGCCAGCAGTCGGACTAGCGGCCCGGAGACCCAGTACTTC.

The chain employs TRBV24-1 and TRBJ2-7; 9 positions match TRBD1. Germline V gene sequence: CDR1 KGHDR, CDR2 SFDVKD. The CDR3 loop spans 13 amino acids. With V trimmed by 8 bases and J by 6 bases, 7 bases remained unmatched. The CDR3 nucleotides are TGTGCCACCACTCGGGGACAGGGTAGCGAGCAGTACTTC. It yields the protein CATTRGQGSEQYF.

The CDR3 sequence is CASSNRTGLTYEQYF. CDR3 coding DNA: TGTGCCAGTAGTAACCGGACAGGGTTGACCTACGAGCAGTACTTC. The chain recombines TRBV19 with TRBJ2-7, with 8 bases identical to TRBD1. V lost 4 bases, J lost 2 bases, and 7 bases stayed unmatched. This CDR3 region has 15 residues. Germline-derived CDR1 and CDR2 are LNHDA and SQIVND (reference sequence).

This chain joins TRBV27 and TRBJ2-5, with D possibly matching TRBD1 (6 bases). V was pared by 0 bases and J by 1 base, with 12 bases between. The CDR3 is 16 amino acids. Germline V gene data show CDR1 as MNHEY and CDR2 as SMNVEV (reference sequence). CDR3 region: CASSLSGRGLQETQYF. For the CDR3, the DNA is TGTGCCAGCAGTTTATCGGGCAGGGGCCTCCAAGAGACCCAGTACTTC.

This clone was seen only a few times. This chain uses TRBV3-1 (or the pseudogene TRBV3-2) with TRBJ1-5; 11 nucleotides agree with TRBD1. The germline CDR1 and CDR2 sequences are LGHDT and YNNKEL (reference sequence). CDR3 length: 15 amino acids. V shed 1 base and J 6 bases; nucleotides not matched to a gene: 2. CDR3 region: CASSQGTGGFQPQHF. As DNA, the CDR3 is TGTGCCAGCAGCCAAGGGACAGGGGGCTTTCAGCCCCAGCATTTT.

This clone came up a few times. The chain links TRBV13 to TRBJ1-1, with D possibly matching TRBD1 (5 bases). The CDR3 is made up of 15 amino acids. V lost 5 bases, J lost 1 base, and 14 bases lay in between. From germline, CDR1 is PRHDT and CDR2 FYEKMQ (reference sequence). The DNA for the CDR3 is TGTGCCAGCAGCACCCAAACCGGACAGAACACTGAAGCTTTCTTT. This codes for CASSTQTGQNTEAFF.

The V and J genes are TRBV25-1 and TRBJ2-7; 12 nucleotides align to TRBD1. The germline V gene encodes CDR1 MGHDK and CDR2 SYGVNS. Germline trimming cut 8 bases from V and 5 bases from J; bases unmatched to any gene: 13. There are 16 residues in the CDR3. CDR3 in amino acids: CASSLSGTGGVHEQYF. The DNA for the CDR3 is TGTGCCAGCTCTTTATCCGGGACAGGGGGCGTCCACGAGCAGTACTTC.

The chain is built from TRBV6-1 and TRBJ1-5, with TRBD1 matching 9 bases. Trimming removed 3 bases from V and 6 bases from J; junction bases left unmatched: 6. The CDR3 contains 15 residues. Germline V gene sequence: CDR1 MNHNS, CDR2 SASEGT. This CDR3 reads CASSERGQGGQPQHF. CDR3 nucleotide sequence: TGTGCCAGCAGTGAGCGGGGACAGGGCGGTCAGCCCCAGCATTTT.